This T cell receptor (beta chain) came from a study of blood T cell dynamics during melanoma immunotherapy. Study summary: Patients with metastatic melanoma got pembrolizumab or nivolumab-ipilimumab as first-line care. General observations from the study: It remained unknown if the driving T cell clones were melanoma-specific.

With respect to this clone: Its target is not known.

The CDR3 length is 13 residues. The V segment lost 2 bases and the J segment 5 bases; nucleotides outside the gene matches: 2. CDR1 MNHEY and CDR2 SVGAGI come from the germline V gene. Time point specified: week 3, after first cycle of checkpoint inhibitor. Libraries were prepared by immunoSEQ multiplex PCR; TCRdb keeps only in-frame clonotypes and omits some of them. The sample holds about 19,000 clones, around nine tenths seen once. Sequenced material: blood, taken from a patient treated with checkpoint blockade. The sequence was collected from a human donor with melanoma. V is TRBV6-5 and J is TRBJ1-2, with 7 bases that match TRBD1. The CDR3, as DNA: TGTGCCAGCAGTTACAGGGGGCAGTATGGCTACACCTTC. Amino acid sequence: CASSYRGQYGYTF.